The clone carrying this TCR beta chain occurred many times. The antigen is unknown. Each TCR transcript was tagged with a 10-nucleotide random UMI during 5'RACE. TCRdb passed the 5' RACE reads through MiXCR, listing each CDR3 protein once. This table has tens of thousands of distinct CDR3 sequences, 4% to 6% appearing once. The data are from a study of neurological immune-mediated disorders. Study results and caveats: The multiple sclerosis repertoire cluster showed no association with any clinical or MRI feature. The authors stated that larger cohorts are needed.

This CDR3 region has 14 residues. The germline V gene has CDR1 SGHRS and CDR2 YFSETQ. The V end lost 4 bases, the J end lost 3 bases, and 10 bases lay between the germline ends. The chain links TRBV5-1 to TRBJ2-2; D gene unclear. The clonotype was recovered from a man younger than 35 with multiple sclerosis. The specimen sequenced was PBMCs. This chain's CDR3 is CASSGTSYTGELFF. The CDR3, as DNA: TGCGCCAGCAGCGGAACGAGTTACACCGGGGAGCTGTTTTTT.